A single T cell receptor (beta chain) is shown here with its context. Multiplex touch-down PCR amplified TRB using TRB-A and TRB-B pools in one tube. Using the multiplex PCR reads, TCRdb records one entry per CDR3 protein without DNA. The specimen's table records more than 6,000 distinct CDR3 sequences. CDR1 is SGHAT, CDR2 FQNNGV, per germline. The CDR3 has 15 amino acids. This sample is part of a study of T cell clusters in autoimmune cytopenias. Tens of thousands of genome equivalents of blood DNA were amplified for TRB. These same records also appear under a second study, on T cell repertoires in aging, cancer and after chemotherapy. That work states: Age-matched healthy donors had significantly more diverse, less clonal blood TCR repertoires than untreated cancer patients.

The chain is built from TRBV11-2 and TRBJ2-2; the D gene TCRdb calls, TRBD1, cannot be checked with no DNA. The TCR sequence derives from a human donor in good health. Specimen: peripheral blood. CDR3: CASSRTASNTGELFF. Full variable domain (missing parts from reference TRBV11-2 and TRBJ2-2): EAGVAQSPRYKIIEKRQSVAFWCNPISGHATLYWYQQILGQGPKLLIQFQNNGVVDDSQLPKDRFSAERLKGVDSTLKIQPAKLEDSAVYLCASSRTASNTGELFFGEGSRLTVL.